The 27 T cell receptor beta chains reported below all come from one sample, sequenced in a study of T cell responses to AZD1222 COVID-19 vaccine. The protocol was immunoSEQ multiplex PCR, while the TCRdb copy is restricted to in-frame clones and leaves out a portion. Of some 130,000 clones listed, 75% to 90% were seen once; the top ten hold 6.3%. Sequenced here: peripheral blood, sampled on day 0 of AZD1222 vaccination. These receptors came from an adult in good health.

This chain connects TRBV5-1 to TRBJ1-2; 7 bases are shared with TRBD1. V shed 4 bases and J 6 bases; nucleotides not matched to a gene: 15. The length of the CDR3 is 16 residues. Per the germline V gene, CDR1 is SGHRS and CDR2 is YFSETQ. The CDR3 is CASSIQGNSPVHGYTF. For the CDR3, the DNA is TGCGCCAGCAGCATACAGGGGAATTCACCCGTCCATGGCTACACCTTC.

The V gene is TRBV30, the J gene TRBJ1-5; D unresolved. The CDR3 extends over 13 amino acids. CDR1 GTSNPN and CDR2 SVGIG come from the germline V gene (reference sequence). Trimming left V 2 bases short and J 7 bases short, with 12 bases between. The CDR3 nucleotides are TGTGCCTGGAGTTTAGGCCAGAACCAGCCCCAGCATTTT. This encodes CAWSLGQNQPQHF.

This clone was detected once. The chain couples TRBV4-3 to TRBJ2-3; TRBD1 might be the D (6 bases). This CDR3 spans 14 amino acids. Trimming cost V 3 bases and J 6 bases, with 13 bases left between them. Germline lookup yields CDR1 LGHNA and CDR2 YSLEER. CDR3 region: CASSQGDKGDTQYF. As DNA, the CDR3 is TGCGCCAGCAGCCAGGGGGACAAAGGGGATACGCAGTATTTT.

V is TRBV18 and J is TRBJ1-2; TRBD1 agrees at 7 bases. Germline lookup yields CDR1 KGHSH and CDR2 LQKENI. The CDR3 is 13 amino acids. V lost 3 bases to trimming and J lost 4 bases; unmatched junction nucleotides: 2. The CDR3 sequence is CASSPTGIYGYTF. The CDR3 DNA reads TGTGCCAGCTCACCGACAGGGATCTATGGCTACACCTTC.

This clone has just one count. The gene calls are TRBV5-6 and TRBJ2-1; D unresolved. The germline V gene has CDR1 SGHDT and CDR2 YYEEEE. The CDR3 covers 15 residues. Between the trimmed V and J ends, which lost 4 bases and 7 bases, there was a span of 18 bases. CDR3 bases: TGTGCCAGCAGCGGTCACAAAAATGAACAGAATGAGCAGTTCTTC. Translation: CASSGHKNEQNEQFF. Based on the CDR3 plus reference TRBV5-6 and TRBJ2-1, the full variable domain is DAGVTQSPTHLIKTRGQQVTLRCSPKSGHDTVSWYQQALGQGPQFIFQYYEEEERQRGNFPDRFSGHQFPNYSSELNVNALLLGDSALYLCASSGHKNEQNEQFFGPGTRLTVL.

The genes are TRBV12-5 and TRBJ1-3, with D maybe TRBD1 (5 bases). CDR1 is LGHNT and CDR2 is FRNRAP in the germline V gene. Trimming cost V 1 base and J 2 bases, with 6 bases left between them. The CDR3 covers 14 residues. CDR3 nucleotide sequence: TGTGCTAGTGGTTTGGACAGGACTGGAAACACCATATATTTT. It yields the protein CASGLDRTGNTIYF.

The chain uses TRBV19 and TRBJ1-5, with a possible D match to TRBD1 (6 bases). The CDR3 is 13 residues long. Per the germline V gene, CDR1 is LNHDA and CDR2 is SQIVND (reference sequence). V dropped 6 bases and J dropped 3 bases, with 9 bases sitting between them. The CDR3 reads CASSGQFNQPQHF. The CDR3 DNA reads TGTGCCAGTAGCGGACAGTTCAATCAGCCCCAGCATTTT. Looking up the rest from reference TRBV19 and TRBJ1-5 gives the full variable domain: DGGITQSPKYLFRKEGQNVTLSCEQNLNHDAMYWYRQDPGQGLRLIYYSQIVNDFQKGDIAEGYSVSREKKESFPLTVTSAQKNPTAFYLCASSGQFNQPQHFGDGTRLSIL.

The V call is TRBV3-1 (or the pseudogene TRBV3-2), the J call TRBJ1-5; D gene ambiguous. Per germline, CDR1 LGHDT and CDR2 YNNKEL (reference sequence). The CDR3 has 14 residues. V lost 0 bases and J lost 4, with 7 bases in between. The CDR3 spells CASSQEWANQPQHF. The CDR3 DNA reads TGTGCCAGCAGCCAAGAGTGGGCGAATCAGCCCCAGCATTTT.

V usage is TRBV6-4 and J usage is TRBJ1-2; D is uncertain. Germline CDR1 and CDR2: MRHNA and SNTAGT. V gave up 4 bases and J gave up 0 bases, with 6 bases separating them. The CDR3 totals 13 residues. In nucleotides, the CDR3 is TGTGCCAGCAGTGCGGAAGCTAACTATGGCTACACCTTC. As protein: CASSAEANYGYTF.

The chain joins TRBV19 to TRBJ2-3; D may be TRBD1 or TRBD2 (5 bases each). CDR3 length: 14 amino acids. Germline CDR1 is LNHDA and CDR2 is SQIVND (reference sequence). Deletions cut 3 bases from V and 4 bases from J, with 11 bases between. The CDR3 reads CASSILGVSDTQYF. CDR3 bases: TGTGCCAGTAGTATTTTGGGGGTTTCAGATACGCAGTATTTT.

The chain is built from TRBV13 and TRBJ1-6, with a tentative D call TRBD1 (5 bases). Looked up from germline, CDR1 is PRHDT and CDR2 is FYEKMQ (reference sequence). The CDR3 totals 15 residues. V was cut by 0 bases and J by 10 bases, with 13 bases left in between. CDR3 nucleotide sequence: TGTGCCAGCAGCTTAGGGGACACCTCAAGCTCACCCCTCCACTTT. Its translation is CASSLGDTSSSPLHF.

The DNA for the CDR3 is TGCGCCAGCAGCCCGTCGGGCGAGGGTGGCTACACCTTC. As protein: CASSPSGEGGYTF. The chain couples TRBV5-1 to TRBJ1-2, with D uncertain. CDR3 size: 13 residues. CDR1 is SGHRS, CDR2 YFSETQ, per germline. V was pared by 4 bases and J by 7 bases, with 14 bases between.

The gene calls are TRBV18 and TRBJ2-3; weak D call: TRBD2 (6 bases). The CDR3 runs 15 residues. V lost 2 bases and J lost 6, with 15 bases in between. Germline-derived CDR1 and CDR2 are KGHSH and LQKENI. This chain's CDR3 is CASSPGSLALDTQYF. DNA of the CDR3: TGTGCCAGCTCACCAGGCTCTCTAGCGTTGGATACGCAGTATTTT.

This chain connects TRBV5-1 to TRBJ2-3; D could derive from TRBD1 or TRBD2 (5 bases each). Germline V lookup: CDR1 SGHRS, CDR2 YFSETQ. V lost 7 bases, J lost 5 bases, and 14 bases lay in between. This CDR3 is built from 13 residues. CDR3 nucleotide sequence: TGCGCCAGCTTCCAGGGAGTAGGAGATACGCAGTATTTT. Translation gives CASFQGVGDTQYF. The full variable domain, rest sourced from reference TRBV5-1 and TRBJ2-3, is KAGVTQTPRYLIKTRGQQVTLSCSPISGHRSVSWYQQTPGQGLQFLFEYFSETQRNKGNFPGRFSGRQFSNSRSEMNVSTLELGDSALYLCASFQGVGDTQYFGPGTRLTVL.

The gene calls are TRBV29-1 and TRBJ1-2; D is uncertain. Germline values: CDR1 SQVTM, CDR2 ANQGSEA. Trimming took 1 base from V and 9 from J, leaving 0 bases between them. The CDR3 sequence is 8 residues long. CDR3 DNA sequence: TGCAGCGTTGAAGGCTACACCTTC. This sequence encodes CSVEGYTF.

The chain recombines TRBV18 with TRBJ1-5; 10 bases match TRBD1. From germline, CDR1 is KGHSH and CDR2 LQKENI. The CDR3 extends over 15 amino acids. The V and J ends lost 5 bases and 9 bases, in that order; junction bases with no gene match: 10. CDR3: CASSEGQGMLWPQHF. CDR3 nucleotide sequence: TGTGCCAGCTCAGAGGGACAGGGGATGCTATGGCCCCAGCATTTT.

V is TRBV5-5 and J is TRBJ1-2, with TRBD1 matching over 7 bases. The germline gives CDR1 SGHKS, CDR2 YYEKEE (reference sequence). The CDR3 runs 15 residues. V lost 2 bases to trimming and J lost 4 bases; unmatched junction nucleotides: 8. The CDR3 here is CASSLTGDFAYGYTF. In nucleotides, the CDR3 is TGTGCCAGCAGCTTAACAGGGGATTTTGCCTATGGCTACACCTTC.

The V gene is TRBV28, the J gene TRBJ1-1; D is unresolved. The CDR3 length is 11 residues. Germline V gene sequence: CDR1 MDHEN, CDR2 SYDVKM. V shed 4 bases and J shed 4 bases, with 4 bases lying between them. The DNA of the CDR3 is TGTGCCAGCAGTTGGTCCACTGAAGCTTTCTTT. Protein product: CASSWSTEAFF.

The V gene is TRBV5-1, the J gene TRBJ1-2; TRBD1 aligns across 10 bases. The CDR3 consists of 12 residues. The J segment lost 10 bases and the V segment lost 4 bases, leaving 4 bases of the junction unmatched. Germline CDR1 is SGHRS and CDR2 is YFSETQ. The CDR3 loop is CASSLGTGDYTF. CDR3 nucleotides: TGCGCCAGCAGCCTAGGGACAGGGGACTACACCTTC.

The chain uses TRBV9 and TRBJ1-2; D is possibly TRBD1 (5 bases). V was cut by 0 bases and J by 6 bases, with 15 bases left in between. CDR3 length: 15 amino acids. Germline V gives CDR1 SGDLS, CDR2 YYNGEE. The CDR3 protein is CASSVEGRADNGYTF. The CDR3 coding sequence is TGTGCCAGCAGCGTAGAAGGCAGGGCCGATAATGGCTACACCTTC.

The rearrangement joins TRBV2 to TRBJ1-2; no clear D. Germline loops: CDR1 SNHLY, CDR2 FYNNEI. Trimming removed 6 bases from V and 5 bases from J, with 4 bases in between. This CDR3 is 10 amino acids long. The CDR3 DNA sequence: TGTGCCAGCAGGGGGTATGGCTACACCTTC. It is translated as CASRGYGYTF.

The CDR3 sequence: CASSQDPGAYGYTF. In DNA, the CDR3 is TGCGCCAGCAGCCAAGATCCGGGGGCCTATGGCTACACCTTC. J is TRBJ1-2 and V is TRBV4-1; D is possibly TRBD1 (6 bases). The germline V gene encodes CDR1 MGHRA and CDR2 YSYEKL. V dropped 0 bases and J dropped 4 bases, with 9 bases sitting between them. This CDR3 has 14 residues.

The chain couples TRBV10-1 to TRBJ2-5; D is unclear. The CDR3 runs 15 residues. Germline values: CDR1 WNHNN, CDR2 SYGVQD (reference sequence). V was cut by 2 bases and J by 1 base, with 11 bases left in between. As DNA, the CDR3 is TGCGCCAGCAGTGAGGATCCGGCTATCCAAGAGACCCAGTACTTC. Encoded protein: CASSEDPAIQETQYF.

As for this clone: A junction end diverges from the germline sequence, so it may reflect a read error. V is TRBV10-1 and J is TRBJ2-5; D not certain. CDR1 WNHNN and CDR2 SYGVQD come from the germline V gene (reference sequence). The CDR3 is made up of 8 amino acids. DNA for the CDR3: TGCGCCAGCAGTGAGTCCGACTTC. This encodes CASSESDF.

The CDR3 loop reads CSGSSGGGEQFF. CDR3 in DNA: TGCAGCGGTTCTAGCGGGGGCGGTGAGCAGTTCTTC. The J gene is TRBJ2-1, the V gene TRBV29-1, with 10 bases identical to TRBD2. Per the germline V gene, CDR1 is SQVTM and CDR2 is ANQGSEA. After removal of 7 bases from V and 9 bases from J, the junction contained 6 bases not matched to a gene. This CDR3 region has 12 residues.

The chain has TRBV4-1 and TRBJ2-1; D is possibly TRBD2 (5 bases). Germline V gene data show CDR1 as MGHRA and CDR2 as YSYEKL. The CDR3 spans 17 residues. With 2 bases removed from V and 0 bases from J, the gap between germline ends came to 14 bases. The CDR3 spells CASSQIDLGLSYNEQFF. CDR3 sequence (DNA): TGCGCCAGCAGCCAAATCGACCTAGGACTCTCCTACAATGAGCAGTTCTTC.

This clone has a single count. The V call is TRBV4-1, the J call TRBJ2-7; D is ambiguous. The V end was cut by 4 bases, the J end by 0 bases, with 13 bases between. The length of the CDR3 is 15 residues. Germline CDR1 and CDR2: MGHRA and YSYEKL. For the CDR3, the DNA is TGCGCCAGCAGCCTAACAGTCACCTACTCCTACGAGCAGTACTTC. It is translated as CASSLTVTYSYEQYF.